Following are 23 T cell receptor beta chains from one sample sequenced in a study of cytomegalovirus exposure and HLA in healthy donors. The PCR used 60 Vbeta and 13 Jbeta primers. Clones were sequenced by immunoSEQ multiplex PCR, and TCRdb holds only the in-frame ones, with some missing. The top ten hold approximately 2% of the sample, which has about 160,000 clones, roughly 85% seen once. Specimen: PBMCs. Source of these receptors: a man in his forties or fifties in good health and CMV-seronegative.

Of note for this clone: The germline gene is not matched at one end of the junction; a read error may be the cause. The chain combines TRBV7-2 with TRBJ2-4, with D possibly matching TRBD2 (5 bases). There are 17 residues in the CDR3. Germline CDR1 reads SGHTA; CDR2 reads FQGNSA. DNA for the CDR3: TGTGCCAGCAGCTTAGCAGACACGGATCTAGCCAAAAACAGTCAGTACTTC. It is translated as CASSLADTDLAKNSQYF.

The chain has TRBV2 and TRBJ2-3; a weak D match, TRBD1 (6 bases). The ends were cut back, 3 bases at V and 3 bases at J, with 13 bases in the middle. The germline gives CDR1 SNHLY, CDR2 FYNNEI. The CDR3 totals 15 residues. CDR3 region: CASSDRGGGTDTQYF. The CDR3, as DNA: TGTGCCAGCAGTGATCGAGGGGGTGGGACAGATACGCAGTATTTT.

This rearrangement joins TRBV4-3 to TRBJ2-1; the D gene is possibly TRBD2 (5 bases). V lost 3 bases and J 10 bases, leaving 10 bases between the germline ends. The germline V gene encodes CDR1 LGHNA and CDR2 YSLEER. This CDR3 is built from 12 residues. The CDR3 region has the DNA TGCGCCAGCAGCCACCTAGGAGGCGAGCAGTTCTTC. Translated: CASSHLGGEQFF.

This clone was found a few times. The chain combines TRBV18 with TRBJ2-5; D possibly corresponds to TRBD2 (6 bases). The CDR3 covers 17 residues. The V gene's germline CDR1 is KGHSH and CDR2 LQKENI. The V end was cut by 3 bases, the J end by 1 base, with 18 bases between. CDR3 in amino acids: CASSPRAPGSVQETQYF. CDR3 sequence (DNA): TGTGCCAGCTCACCCAGGGCCCCCGGGAGTGTCCAAGAGACCCAGTACTTC.

The chain employs TRBV6-5 and TRBJ2-2, with D maybe TRBD2 (5 bases). The CDR3 has 14 residues. The germline V gene has CDR1 MNHEY and CDR2 SVGAGI. Trimming left V 2 bases short and J 5 bases short, with 9 bases between. The CDR3 spells CASSYPGGTGELFF. CDR3 sequence (DNA): TGTGCCAGCAGTTACCCAGGAGGTACCGGGGAGCTGTTTTTT.

V gene TRBV5-1 combines with J gene TRBJ2-7; 7 nucleotides align to TRBD2. The V and J ends lost 0 bases and 5 bases, in that order; junction bases with no gene match: 5. This CDR3 contains 14 residues. Germline V gene data show CDR1 as SGHRS and CDR2 as YFSETQ. DNA of the CDR3: TGCGCCAGCAGCTTGGGGGAACGGGAGGACGAGCAGTACTTC. Protein: CASSLGEREDEQYF.

In DNA, the CDR3 is TGTGCCTGGAGTAGGGGGAGGGGAAACATTCAGTACTTC. Its protein is CAWSRGRGNIQYF. The gene calls are TRBV30 and TRBJ2-4; perhaps TRBD2 as D (7 bases). V gave up 2 bases and J gave up 6 bases, with 11 bases separating them. The CDR3 has 13 amino acids. Germline lookup yields CDR1 GTSNPN and CDR2 SVGIG (reference sequence). The whole variable domain, remainder taken from reference TRBV30 and TRBJ2-4, is SQTIHQWPATLVQPVGSPLSLECTVEGTSNPNLYWYRQAAGRGLQLLFYSVGIGQISSEVPQNLSASRPQDRQFILSSKKLLLSDSGFYLCAWSRGRGNIQYFGAGTRLSVL.

This clone was detected a few times. This chain uses TRBV6-5 with TRBJ2-1; D may be TRBD2 (6 bases). The germline gives CDR1 MNHEY, CDR2 SVGAGI. The CDR3 extends over 13 amino acids. V was shortened by 0 bases and J by 12 bases, with 12 bases between the two germline ends. Written as DNA, the CDR3 is TGTGCCAGCAGTTACTCTCCTAGCGCGACGCAGTTCTTC. It yields the protein CASSYSPSATQFF.

The sample holds one count of this clone. The chain has TRBV2 and TRBJ2-3, with TRBD2 matching over 10 bases. This CDR3 comprises 15 residues. V shed 0 bases, J shed 5 bases, and the junction held 2 bases outside the gene matches. Germline V gene lookup returns CDR1 SNHLY and CDR2 FYNNEI. The CDR3 nucleotides read TGTGCCAGCAGTGAAGCGGGGACTAGCGAAGATACGCAGTATTTT. It yields the protein CASSEAGTSEDTQYF.

V is TRBV11-1 and J is TRBJ1-4; 8 bases fit TRBD1. The CDR3 contains 15 residues. Looked up from germline, CDR1 is SGHAT and CDR2 is FQDESV (reference sequence). J lost 5 bases, V lost 0 bases, and 2 bases had no gene match. The CDR3 spells CASSLAGQVNEKLFF. The CDR3, as DNA: TGTGCCAGCAGCTTAGCGGGACAGGTGAATGAAAAACTGTTTTTT.

The rearrangement uses TRBV6-6 and TRBJ2-2; 9 bases line up with TRBD1. Germline V gene data show CDR1 as MNHNY and CDR2 as SVGAGI (reference sequence). This CDR3 comprises 13 residues. The CDR3 protein is CAYRGHSTGELFF. The DNA of the CDR3 is TGTGCTTACAGGGGGCACTCCACCGGGGAGCTGTTTTTT.

The chain recombines TRBV6-1 with TRBJ1-2; maybe TRBD1 (5 bases). Germline V gene lookup returns CDR1 MNHNS and CDR2 SASEGT. The CDR3 spans 14 residues. The germline V and J ends were trimmed by 6 bases and 8 bases, with 19 bases remaining between them. CDR3 loop: CASRAGTEAIGYTF. CDR3 bases: TGTGCCAGCAGAGCCGGGACTGAGGCTATAGGCTACACCTTC.

The chain carries TRBV6-1 and TRBJ1-4, with D unresolved. Between the trimmed V and J ends, which lost 2 bases and 10 bases, there was a span of 11 bases. Germline loops: CDR1 MNHNS, CDR2 SASEGT. The CDR3 runs 13 residues. The CDR3 spells CASSETRVGKLFF. CDR3 DNA sequence: TGTGCCAGCAGTGAAACGAGGGTTGGAAAACTGTTTTTT.

This clone was observed a single time. J is TRBJ2-1 and V is TRBV7-9; D perhaps matches TRBD2 (6 bases). CDR3 size: 10 residues. V lost 7 bases to trimming and J lost 10 bases, with 8 bases between them. Germline V gene data show CDR1 as SEHNR and CDR2 as FQNEAQ (reference sequence). The CDR3 here is CASTAGEQFF. The DNA of the CDR3 is TGTGCCAGCACCGCGGGGGAGCAGTTCTTC.

The chain couples TRBV6-6 to TRBJ1-3; the D is unclear. CDR3 length equals 14 residues. Trimming took 8 bases from V and 0 from J, leaving 11 bases between them. The germline CDR1 and CDR2 sequences are MNHNY and SVGAGI (reference sequence). The CDR3 bases are TGTGCCAGCTTTACGGGTTCCTCTGGAAACACCATATATTTT. Translation gives CASFTGSSGNTIYF.

This clone occurred once. J is TRBJ2-5 and V is TRBV2, with 9 nucleotides matching TRBD1. V lost 4 bases to trimming and J lost 9 bases; unmatched junction nucleotides: 9. The CDR3 runs 14 residues. The germline gives CDR1 SNHLY, CDR2 FYNNEI. The CDR3 reads CASSGRDRDLSQYF. CDR3 bases: TGTGCCAGCAGTGGCCGGGACAGGGATTTGTCCCAGTACTTC.

The V gene is TRBV5-1, the J gene TRBJ2-1, with 7 bases matching TRBD1. This CDR3 comprises 15 residues. Losses at the gene ends were 4 bases for V and 3 bases for J; bases not matched to a gene: 7. Germline CDR1 SGHRS, CDR2 YFSETQ. The chain's CDR3 is CASSIRGPDYNEQFF. The CDR3 DNA is TGCGCCAGCAGCATTAGGGGGCCTGACTACAATGAGCAGTTCTTC. Drawing the rest from reference TRBV5-1 and TRBJ2-1, the complete variable domain is KAGVTQTPRYLIKTRGQQVTLSCSPISGHRSVSWYQQTPGQGLQFLFEYFSETQRNKGNFPGRFSGRQFSNSRSEMNVSTLELGDSALYLCASSIRGPDYNEQFFGPGTRLTVL.

The rearrangement links TRBV2 to TRBJ2-5; the D gene is possibly TRBD1 (6 bases). The DNA end is more similar to TRBJ2-7, so the J call may be wrong. CDR1 and CDR2 (germline): SNHLY, FYNNEI. This CDR3 contains 14 residues. The chain's CDR3 is CASRRGTPWGEQYF. CDR3 in DNA: TGTGCCAGCAGGAGGGGGACCCCCTGGGGCGAGCAGTACTTC.

This sequence joins TRBV19 and TRBJ2-3; D is unresolved. CDR1 is LNHDA, CDR2 SQIVND, per germline (reference sequence). The CDR3 is 13 residues long. Trimming removed 1 base from V and 4 bases from J, with 6 bases in between. CDR3 nucleotide sequence: TGTGCCAGTAGTATAGGAGTCCCAGATACGCAGTATTTT. Encoded protein: CASSIGVPDTQYF.

This chain links TRBV19 with TRBJ2-1, with TRBD1 matching 8 bases. Trimming removed 7 bases from V and 4 bases from J; junction bases left unmatched: 9. This CDR3 has 15 amino acids. Germline V lookup: CDR1 LNHDA, CDR2 SQIVND (reference sequence). The CDR3 DNA follows: TGTGCCAGTACCGCGGACAGGGCAAGTTACAATGAGCAGTTCTTC. Its translation is CASTADRASYNEQFF.

The J gene is TRBJ2-7, the V gene TRBV6-4; 8 bases are shared with TRBD1. Germline loops: CDR1 MRHNA, CDR2 SNTAGT. CDR3 size: 13 residues. J gave up 3 bases and V 5 bases, and 3 bases lay outside the gene matches. In DNA form, the CDR3 reads TGTGCCAGCAGTCCCGGGACAGGCTACGAGCAGTACTTC. Translating it yields CASSPGTGYEQYF.

The chain couples TRBV11-1 to TRBJ2-1; D call uncertain. V lost 2 bases, J lost 4 bases, and 15 bases lay in between. Germline-derived CDR1 and CDR2 are SGHAT and FQDESV (reference sequence). The CDR3 runs 16 residues. The CDR3 loop is CASSLLVGERYNEQFF. CDR3 in DNA: TGTGCCAGCAGCTTACTTGTCGGTGAGAGATACAATGAGCAGTTCTTC. The entire variable domain, with the rest obtained from reference TRBV11-1 and TRBJ2-1, is as follows: EAEVAQSPRYKITEKSQAVAFWCDPISGHATLYWYRQILGQGPELLVQFQDESVVDDSQLPKDRFSAERLKGVDSTLKIQPAELGDSAMYLCASSLLVGERYNEQFFGPGTRLTVL.

V usage is TRBV19 and J usage is TRBJ1-1; the D is unclear. This CDR3 has 13 amino acids. Germline lookup yields CDR1 LNHDA and CDR2 SQIVND (reference sequence). The V and J ends lost 3 bases and 3 bases respectively, with 8 bases between them. In DNA form, the CDR3 reads TGTGCCAGTAGTATCGACAAAGACACTGAAGCTTTCTTT. It encodes CASSIDKDTEAFF.